Shown below are 16 T cell receptor beta chains from a single sample sequenced in a study of chemoradiotherapy in HPV16-positive cancers (dated by TCRdb to about 2022). The method was the immunoSEQ multiplex PCR assay. TCRdb limited this immuneACCESS table to in-frame rearrangements with V and J called. A share of clones is missing; checked studies link under half to unresolved V genes, and the rest is unexplained. In this sample the table shows about 21,000 clones, about 87% of which occur a single time. The ten largest clones add up to more than 2% of the sample. The sequenced sample was blood, obtained from a patient who underwent chemoradiotherapy. Receptors were obtained from a human donor with HPV-associated anogenital cancer.

This rearrangement joins TRBV7-3 to TRBJ1-2, with 9 bases aligning to TRBD1. Trimming at V came to 6 bases and at J to 4 bases, leaving 3 bases not matched to a gene. The CDR3 is made up of 13 amino acids. Germline CDR1 SGHTA, CDR2 FQGTGA. CDR3 sequence: CASRPGQGYGYTF. The DNA for the CDR3 is TGTGCCAGCAGACCGGGACAGGGCTATGGCTACACCTTC.

The rearrangement uses TRBV28 and TRBJ1-2, with 8 nucleotides matching TRBD1. Germline CDR1 is MDHEN and CDR2 is SYDVKM. This CDR3 region has 15 residues. Trimming took 2 bases from V and 2 from J; bases not matched to a gene: 4. For the CDR3, the DNA is TGTGCCAGCAGTTTACCCCGACAGGGGAACTATGGCTACACCTTC. This translates into CASSLPRQGNYGYTF.

The genes are TRBV6-5 and TRBJ2-7; 9 bases agree with TRBD1. The CDR3 runs to 15 residues. The germline V gene encodes CDR1 MNHEY and CDR2 SVGAGI. J gave up 3 bases and V 2 bases, and 5 bases lay outside the gene matches. DNA of the CDR3: TGTGCCAGCAGTTACCGACAGGGGGGAAACTACGAGCAGTACTTC. Residues: CASSYRQGGNYEQYF.

This chain joins TRBV5-4 and TRBJ2-2; no firm D call. Germline CDR1 is SGHNT and CDR2 is YYREEE (reference sequence). The CDR3 runs 13 residues. The ends were cut back, 0 bases at V and 6 bases at J, with 6 bases in the middle. The CDR3 here is CASSLDPAGELFF. In DNA, the CDR3 is TGTGCCAGCAGCTTGGATCCAGCCGGGGAGCTGTTTTTT.

This clone has a single count. The gene calls are TRBV5-3 and TRBJ1-4, with D possibly matching TRBD1 (6 bases). TRBV5-3 is designated an ORF whose function remains uncertain. This CDR3 comprises 17 residues. V gave up 10 bases and J gave up 1 base, with 23 bases separating them. CDR3 sequence: CASSNTGAKGTNEKLFF. The CDR3 DNA reads as TGTGCCTCTTCGAACACGGGGGCCAAAGGAACTAATGAAAAACTGTTTTTT.

In nucleotides, the CDR3 is TGCGCCAGCAGTAAGGGGTCTAACTCCTACAATGAGCAGTTCTTC. Amino acid sequence: CASSKGSNSYNEQFF. V and J are TRBV5-1 and TRBJ2-1; TRBD1 might be the D (5 bases). The CDR3 length is 15 residues. Germline V gives CDR1 SGHRS, CDR2 YFSETQ. V was cut by 5 bases and J by 0 bases, with 12 bases left in between. Based on the CDR3 plus reference TRBV5-1 and TRBJ2-1, the full variable domain is KAGVTQTPRYLIKTRGQQVTLSCSPISGHRSVSWYQQTPGQGLQFLFEYFSETQRNKGNFPGRFSGRQFSNSRSEMNVSTLELGDSALYLCASSKGSNSYNEQFFGPGTRLTVL.

This chain links TRBV7-9 with TRBJ1-4; D may be TRBD1 (5 bases). Trimming stripped 5 bases from V and 3 bases from J, with 16 bases between. The germline CDR1 and CDR2 sequences are SEHNR and FQNEAQ (reference sequence). The CDR3 is 16 amino acids. The DNA of the CDR3 is TGTGCCAGCAGCCTCCCCGGAGGGGCGGCTAATGAAAAACTGTTTTTT. Amino acid sequence: CASSLPGGAANEKLFF.

The chain uses TRBV21-1 and TRBJ1-5. TRBV21-1 is noted as a pseudogene. The CDR3 totals 17 residues. CDR3 amino acids: CASSKVQDRNSNQPQHF. The DNA of the CDR3 is TGTGCCAGCAGCAAAGTTCAGGACCGGAATAGCAATCAGCCCCAGCATTTT.

V is TRBV19 and J is TRBJ1-3; perhaps TRBD1 as D (6 bases). The CDR3 has 15 amino acids. The V and J ends lost 5 bases and 3 bases respectively, with 14 bases between them. Germline CDR1 LNHDA, CDR2 SQIVND (reference sequence). The CDR3 DNA follows: TGTGCCAGTAGTGGACTGGGGGCAGGTGGAAACACCATATATTTT. It codes for CASSGLGAGGNTIYF.

The chain combines TRBV7-2 with TRBJ1-2, with TRBD1 as a possible D gene (5 bases). Trimming left V 5 bases short and J 2 bases short, with 18 bases between. From germline, CDR1 is SGHTA and CDR2 FQGNSA. The CDR3 has 16 amino acids. CDR3 region: CASSLSPGHLNYGYTF. Here the CDR3 DNA reads TGTGCCAGCAGCCTTTCCCCGGGGCACCTAAACTATGGCTACACCTTC.

The V and J genes are TRBV7-3 and TRBJ1-1; D may be TRBD1 (5 bases). Germline CDR1 SGHTA, CDR2 FQGTGA. The CDR3 contains 13 residues. The V and J ends lost 6 bases and 1 base respectively, with 9 bases between them. The CDR3 DNA sequence: TGTGCCAGCAGTGTCACAGGGAACACTGAAGCTTTCTTT. Translation: CASSVTGNTEAFF. The full variable domain, completed using reference TRBV7-3 and TRBJ1-1, is GAGVSQTPSNKVTEKGKYVELRCDPISGHTALYWYRQSLGQGPEFLIYFQGTGAADDSGLPNDRFFAVRPEGSVSTLKIQRTERGDSAVYLCASSVTGNTEAFFGQGTRLTVV.

V is TRBV19 and J is TRBJ2-2, with a possible D match to TRBD2 (5 bases). The germline V gene encodes CDR1 LNHDA and CDR2 SQIVND (reference sequence). The V end lost 7 bases, the J end lost 2 bases, and 14 bases lay between the germline ends. CDR3 length: 15 residues. CDR3 bases: TGTGCCAGTAACGACCTAGGAGGTAACACCGGGGAGCTGTTTTTT. Amino acids: CASNDLGGNTGELFF. The full variable domain, its missing parts supplied by reference TRBV19 and TRBJ2-2, is DGGITQSPKYLFRKEGQNVTLSCEQNLNHDAMYWYRQDPGQGLRLIYYSQIVNDFQKGDIAEGYSVSREKKESFPLTVTSAQKNPTAFYLCASNDLGGNTGELFFGEGSRLTVL.

CDR3: CASRNTGELFF. The CDR3 DNA reads TGCGCCAGCAGAAACACCGGGGAGCTGTTTTTT. J is TRBJ2-2 and V is TRBV10-1; the D is unclear. CDR1 WNHNN and CDR2 SYGVQD come from the germline V gene (reference sequence). Deletions cut 6 bases from V and 2 bases from J, with 1 base between. This CDR3 region has 11 residues.

The chain couples TRBV7-9 to TRBJ2-5; no reliable D call. V shed 5 bases and J shed 5 bases, with 15 bases lying between them. The CDR3 is made up of 14 amino acids. Per the germline V gene, CDR1 is SEHNR and CDR2 is FQNEAQ (reference sequence). CDR3 coding DNA: TGTGCCAGCAGCAAAGGCGAGAAGTGGGAGACCCAGTACTTC. This sequence encodes CASSKGEKWETQYF.

This clone was observed a handful of times. The V and J genes are TRBV25-1 and TRBJ2-7, with D tentatively TRBD1 (6 bases). Between the trimmed V and J ends, which lost 4 bases and 6 bases, there was a span of 10 bases. The CDR3 extends over 12 amino acids. Germline values: CDR1 MGHDK, CDR2 SYGVNS. CDR3 sequence (DNA): TGTGCCAGCAGTGGACAGGCTGGCGAGCAGTACTTC. This encodes CASSGQAGEQYF.

The CDR3 region is CASSWAGRREAFF. CDR3 DNA: TGTGCCAGCAGCTGGGCGGGGCGGAGGGAAGCTTTCTTT. The rearrangement uses TRBV5-4 and TRBJ1-1; the D gene is possibly TRBD1 (5 bases). The germline gives CDR1 SGHNT, CDR2 YYREEE (reference sequence). This CDR3 is built from 13 residues. The germline V and J ends were trimmed by 3 bases and 8 bases, with 14 bases remaining between them. Full variable domain (rest looked up from reference TRBV5-4 and TRBJ1-1): ETGVTQSPTHLIKTRGQQVTLRCSSQSGHNTVSWYQQALGQGPQFIFQYYREEENGRGNFPPRFSGLQFPNYSSELNVNALELDDSALYLCASSWAGRREAFFGQGTRLTVV.